The subject of this entry is one TCR beta chain. The antigen is unknown. This entry comes from a study of OX40 agonist ivuxolimab in advanced cancers. CDR3 length: 16 residues. Germline CDR1 reads LGHNA; CDR2 reads YNFKEQ. Trimming took 2 bases from V and 2 from J; bases not matched to a gene: 7. The study, taken as a whole, reports: In a subset of nonresponders, normalized T-cell clonal expansion was also low. Antigen specificity remained undetermined for the expanded peripheral T cells.

Clones were read by immunoSEQ multiplex PCR, and TCRdb kept only the in-frame ones, dropping some. This sample yields around 76,000 clones, of which roughly 94% are seen a single time; roughly 20% belongs to the top ten. It was autoimmune disease history or systemic immunosuppression that excluded patients. Drawing of blood for sampling happened at baseline, at cycle 4 day 1, and at cycle 7 day 1. This receptor was taken from an adult with an advanced solid tumor such as melanoma, head and neck, liver or kidney cancer. The chain employs TRBV4-2 and TRBJ2-7, with 9 nucleotides matching TRBD1. The specimen comprised CD4+ or CD8+ T cells sorted from blood, sampled in a trial of the OX40 agonist ivuxolimab. CDR3: CASSQLTGTGTYEQYF. DNA for the CDR3: TGTGCCAGCAGCCAACTAACCGGGACAGGGACCTACGAGCAGTACTTC.